These T cell receptor beta chains were read from a single sample in a study of blood T cell repertoires in COVID-19. Generated by immunoSEQ multiplex PCR, the TCRdb table keeps only in-frame clones and is missing some. The data show 150,000 to 200,000 clones, around 82% seen once. The sequenced sample was PBMCs or T cells enriched from blood (not recorded which). Receptors originate from a woman aged 45-65 years with acute COVID-19. Each CDR3 is given with its conserved first and last residue. A D gene is named only where the DNA matches it firmly. Clone size is given for some rows only: seen once, a few or many times, or a class if the clone is expanded.

D	size	V	J	DNA	CDR3
-	few	TRBV18	TRBJ2-2	TGTGCCAGCTCTCTCAGTAGGACTCCCCCCAGCACCGGGGAGCTGTTTTTT	CASSLSRTPPSTGELFF
-	-	TRBV30	TRBJ1-1	TGTGCCTGGAGTTCCGCCAGGGGCACTGAAGCTTTCTTT	CAWSSARGTEAFF
TRBD2	-	TRBV11-3	TRBJ2-1	TGTGCCAGCAGCTCTCGCAGTAGCGGGGGCAATGAGCAGTTCTTC	CASSSRSSGGNEQFF
-	-	TRBV21-1	TRBJ1-3	TGTGCCAGCAGCAAAGAGTCCCGACAGGCCGGAAACACCATATATTTT	CASSKESRQAGNTIYF
-	many	TRBV6-5	TRBJ1-5	TGTGCCAGCAGGCCCGCCAGGAAAGATCAGCCCCAGCATTTT	CASRPARKDQPQHF
-	-	TRBV19	TRBJ1-2	TGTGCCAGTAGCCCTGGGCTTATCGGCTACACCTTC	CASSPGLIGYTF
TRBD2	few	TRBV19	TRBJ2-2	TGTGCCAGTAGTATCGGTAGCGGGGGGTCGAACACCGGGGAGCTGTTTTTT	CASSIGSGGSNTGELFF
TRBD1	few	TRBV19	TRBJ1-6	TGTGCCAGTACGGATATGGGACAGGGATATTCACCCCTCCACTTT	CASTDMGQGYSPLHF
-	-	TRBV28	TRBJ1-5	TGTGCCAGCAGGACCCCAGGGATCAGAGGCCAGCCCCAGCATTTT	CASRTPGIRGQPQHF
-	-	TRBV29-1	TRBJ1-1	TGCAGCGTTGAGGCTACGGAGGGAGCTTTCTTT	CSVEATEGAFF
-	-	TRBV24-1	TRBJ2-5	TGTGCCACCGGTGCCCCCGACAGGGAGACCCAGTACTTC	CATGAPDRETQYF
-	-	TRBV24-1	TRBJ1-1	TGTGCCACCAGTGATTTCCGCGGGCAAGCTTTCTTT	CATSDFRGQAFF
TRBD2	-	TRBV9	TRBJ2-2	TGTGCCAGCAGCCTGGCCCCGGGAGCGGGGGATGCCGGGGAGCTGTTTTTT	CASSLAPGAGDAGELFF
-	few	TRBV6-5	TRBJ1-6	TGTGCCAGCAGTTACTCAGGGGGAAGTGGAGGTTCACCCCTCCACTTT	CASSYSGGSGGSPLHF
TRBD1	once	TRBV5-8	TRBJ1-5	TGTGCCAGCAGCGCAGGGACAGGGAATCAGCCCCAGCATTTT	CASSAGTGNQPQHF
-	-	TRBV19	TRBJ1-2	TGTGCTACATCAGGGAGGGGCTATGGCTACACCTTC	CATSGRGYGYTF
-	-	TRBV28	TRBJ1-5	TGTGCCAGCAGCGGGGGGGGGAGCAATCAGCCCCAGCATTTT	CASSGGGSNQPQHF
TRBD1	-	TRBV3-1/TRBV3-2	TRBJ1-2	TGTGCCAGCAGCCAACGGGAGACAGGGGGAAATGGCTACACCTTC	CASSQRETGGNGYTF
TRBD1	few	TRBV5-4	TRBJ1-2	TGTGCCAGCAGCTCGACAGGGCCCGGCTACACCTTC	CASSSTGPGYTF
-	-	TRBV12-3/TRBV12-4	TRBJ2-5	TGTGCCACCACAGGGGGGGCGGGGGAGACCCAGTACTTC	CATTGGAGETQYF
-	-	TRBV19	TRBJ2-3	TGTGCCAGTATGGGGCTCACAGATACGCAGTATTTT	CASMGLTDTQYF
TRBD1	-	TRBV10-2	TRBJ1-1	TGCGCCAGCGGGGGACAGACGAACACTGAAGCTTTCTTT	CASGGQTNTEAFF
TRBD1	-	TRBV5-1	TRBJ2-6	TGCGCCAGCAGCACCGGGACAGCTTTCTCTGGGGCCAACGTCCTGACTTTC	CASSTGTAFSGANVLTF
TRBD1	-	TRBV19	TRBJ1-2	TGTGCCAGTACTATACGGACAGGGTATTATGGCTACACCTTC	CASTIRTGYYGYTF
TRBD1	-	TRBV5-1	TRBJ1-2	TGCGCCAGCAGCCCGTCCGGGACAGGAGGGTATGGCTACACCTTC	CASSPSGTGGYGYTF
TRBD2	few	TRBV27	TRBJ2-3	TGTGCCAGCAGTTCGTCACTAGCGTCTAGCACAGATACGCAGTATTTT	CASSSSLASSTDTQYF
TRBD1	-	TRBV18	TRBJ2-1	TGTGCCAGCTCACCACTGGGGAGCGGGACAGGGTACAATGAGCAGTTCTTC	CASSPLGSGTGYNEQFF
TRBD1	-	TRBV5-1	TRBJ1-2	TGCGCCAGCAGCTGGGCCGACAGGGTCGAGGGCTACACCTTC	CASSWADRVEGYTF
TRBD2	-	TRBV4-1	TRBJ2-2	TGCGCCAGCAGCCAAGTACCCGGGACTAGCGGGGTTGGGGAGCTGTTTTTT	CASSQVPGTSGVGELFF
TRBD2	-	TRBV7-6	TRBJ2-2	TGTGCCAGCAGCCCCCTGGGACTAGAAATCGGGGAGCTGTTTTTT	CASSPLGLEIGELFF
-	once	TRBV9	TRBJ2-3	TGTGCCAGCAGCGAGCTGGGACTTGGTAGCACAGATACGCAGTATTTT	CASSELGLGSTDTQYF
-	-	TRBV12-1	TRBJ1-1	TGTGCCAGCAGCTTTGTCGGCAGGGTAACCACTGAAGCTTTCTTT	CASSFVGRVTTEAFF
-	-	TRBV5-1	TRBJ2-3	TGCGCCAGCAGCCCCAGTGCGGGCACAGATACGCAGTATTTT	CASSPSAGTDTQYF
TRBD1	-	TRBV9	TRBJ1-2	TGTGCCAGCAGCGCCGGGACAGGGGGCGGCTACACCTTC	CASSAGTGGGYTF
TRBD2	-	TRBV7-2	TRBJ2-3	TGTGCCAGCAGCTGGTCGCGGGGGGGCCGAGATGTGACGCAGTATTTT	CASSWSRGGRDVTQYF